The TCR beta chain under discussion was sequenced for a study of identical twins. Remarks on this clonotype: Its antigen is undetermined.

TCRdb redid the calling of the 5' RACE reads with MiXCR, one entry per CDR3 protein. The sample lists hundreds of thousands of distinct CDR3 sequences, less than 8% occurring once. Study-wide results and limits: In cord blood, abundant beta clonotypes had fewer insertions; memory showed no trend. Zero-insertion analyses might be partly confounded by invariant T cells like MAIT and iNKT. Among out-of-frame alpha sequences shared by twins, low generation probability occurred in excess.

These same data were also listed under a study on yellow fever vaccine responses in identical twins.

The receptor's source is a woman under 30 in good health. Sequenced input: memory (CD45RO+) T cells sorted from blood.

This chain's CDR3 is CASSLGPLGETQYF. The CDR3, as DNA: TGCGCCAGCAGCTTAGGACCCCTCGGAGAGACCCAGTACTTC. The V and J genes are TRBV4-1 and TRBJ2-5; D is undetermined. The CDR3 consists of 14 residues. V dropped 5 bases and J dropped 4 bases, with 14 bases sitting between them. From germline, CDR1 is MGHRA and CDR2 YSYEKL.